This TCR beta chain is from a study of CD8 T cells in Susac syndrome. General study findings and limits: It was acknowledged in the study that the number of individuals who were included in its TCR sequencing and HLA analysis was relatively small.

Turning to this clonotype: The antigen is undetermined.

TEMRA cells were FACS-enriched, while CD8+ and CD4+ T cells were negatively isolated. When the RNA was reverse transcribed, random hexamers were used with an input of roughly 0.45 to 1 ug. MiXCR, applied by TCRdb to the immunoSEQ multiplex PCR reads, yields one record per CDR3 protein. The table has about 66,000 distinct CDR3 sequences, about 94% seen once. The V segment lost 1 base and the J segment 2 bases; nucleotides outside the gene matches: 6. Germline lookup yields CDR1 SGHTA and CDR2 FQGNSA. The CDR3 consists of 16 residues. The TCR originated in a human donor with multiple sclerosis. Input material: CD8+ T cells from PBMCs. The chain has TRBV7-2 and TRBJ2-3, with 7 bases fitting TRBD2. The CDR3 here is CASSLGSGPLTDTQYF. The CDR3 DNA sequence: TGTGCCAGCAGCTTAGGTAGCGGGCCCCTCACAGATACGCAGTATTTT.